This T cell receptor beta chain was observed in a study of blood T cell repertoires in COVID-19. Profiling relied on immunoSEQ multiplex PCR, and the TCRdb table lists in-frame clones only, not all of them. The sample includes 200,000 to 250,000 clones, approximately 83% of them seen just once. The receptor's source is a woman between 40 and 50 years old with acute COVID-19. The source material was PBMCs or T cells enriched from blood (not recorded which).

The CDR3 sequence is CAWKLWEALNTGELFF. The DNA of the CDR3 is TGTGCCTGGAAGTTATGGGAGGCCCTGAACACCGGGGAGCTGTTTTTT. J is TRBJ2-2 and V is TRBV30, with a possible D match to TRBD2 (6 bases). Trimming pared 4 bases from V and 1 base from J, leaving 16 bases between. Germline lookup yields CDR1 GTSNPN and CDR2 SVGIG (reference sequence). The length of the CDR3 is 16 residues.